This TCR beta chain was sequenced in a study of blood T cells in healthy people across ages. This clonotype was detected ten times or more. Germline V gene sequence: CDR1 SGHRS, CDR2 YFSETQ. CDR3 length equals 14 residues. The V end was cut by 5 bases, the J end by 1 base, with 12 bases between. Aged about 6 to 100, donors were systemically healthy Caucasians from Russia. The authors ran a second PCR of roughly 7 to 11 cycles using a sample-barcoded 5' primer and a J-beta primer mix. MiXCR, applied by TCRdb to the 5' RACE reads, yields one record per CDR3 protein. The sample lists 650,000 or so distinct CDR3 sequences, roughly half occurring once.

Sequenced input: blood. The chain couples TRBV5-1 to TRBJ2-5, with D possibly matching TRBD2 (6 bases). The TCR was taken from a woman over 75 in good health. CDR3 loop: CASSARGSQETQYF. The CDR3 nucleotides are TGCGCCAGCAGTGCGCGGGGCTCCCAAGAGACCCAGTACTTC.